The 11 T cell receptor beta chains below were found in one sample sequenced in a study of cytomegalovirus exposure and HLA in healthy donors (dated by TCRdb to 2017 to 2019). Libraries were prepared through the immunoSEQ multiplex PCR assay. A mixture of 60 forward primers for TCR Vbeta segments and 13 reverse primers for TCR Jbeta segments was used in the multiplex PCR. TCRdb obtained this table from immuneACCESS and retained in-frame rearrangements with V and J assigned. These tables miss some clones; where compared with another copy, unresolved V genes account for less than half of the shortfall, and the remainder is unexplained. The sample records about 83,000 clones, around 81% of which are singletons. The top ten clones comprise under 2% of the sample. The sample comprised PBMCs. The receptors come from a woman in her 30s in good health and CMV-seronegative.

The CDR3 coding sequence is TGTGCCACCAGCAGAGAAACTAGCGGCCTCAATGAGCAGTTCTTC. It translates to CATSRETSGLNEQFF. This sequence joins TRBV15 and TRBJ2-1, with 8 bases lining up with TRBD2. Germline assignment: CDR1 LNHNV and CDR2 YYDKDF (reference sequence). The CDR3 length is 15 residues. V shed 0 bases and J 6 bases; nucleotides not matched to a gene: 4.

V usage is TRBV5-4 and J usage is TRBJ2-1, with TRBD2 matching over 7 bases. In germline, CDR1 is SGHNT, CDR2 YYREEE (reference sequence). This CDR3 has 15 residues. V shed 3 bases and J 9 bases; nucleotides not matched to a gene: 12. The CDR3 reads CASSSKGEGSGEQFF. The CDR3 DNA sequence: TGTGCCAGCAGCTCGAAAGGGGAGGGATCCGGTGAGCAGTTCTTC.

The V call is TRBV7-3, the J call TRBJ2-1; 7 bases line up with TRBD2. Germline V gene sequence: CDR1 SGHTA, CDR2 FQGTGA. The ends lost 8 bases at V and 9 bases at J; junction bases unmatched: 10. The CDR3 has 13 residues. CDR3 sequence reads: CASSTSAWSEQFF. The CDR3 nucleotides read TGTGCCAGCTCAACTAGCGCCTGGAGTGAGCAGTTCTTC.

This rearrangement joins TRBV5-1 to TRBJ1-1; no reliable D call. CDR3 length: 14 amino acids. CDR1 and CDR2 from the germline V gene are SGHRS and YFSETQ. Trimming took off 0 bases at V and 6 bases at J, with 12 bases between the two ends. CDR3 in DNA: TGCGCCAGCAGCTTGGAGCCGGGTCGGTCTGAAGCTTTCTTT. Translation: CASSLEPGRSEAFF.

The J gene is TRBJ2-7, the V gene TRBV10-3, with TRBD2 matching 12 bases. The CDR3 covers 17 residues. V was pared by 4 bases and J by 0 bases, with 7 bases of the junction left unmatched. Germline CDR1 and CDR2: ENHRY and SYGVKD. The CDR3 loop reads CAISGGTSGFLSYEQYF. Written as DNA, the CDR3 is TGTGCCATCAGTGGGGGGACTAGCGGGTTCCTCTCCTACGAGCAGTACTTC.

There are a few counts of this clone. The chain joins TRBV25-1 to TRBJ2-2; weak D call: TRBD1 (5 bases). V lost 4 bases and J lost 6, with 18 bases in between. Germline CDR1 reads MGHDK; CDR2 reads SYGVNS. The CDR3 spans 16 residues. The CDR3 sequence: CASSAVGAILAGELFF. CDR3 nucleotides: TGTGCCAGCAGTGCGGTTGGGGCTATCCTCGCCGGGGAGCTGTTTTTT.

CDR3 nucleotide sequence: TGCAGCGTTGAAGATTGGTCGGCAGGGCCCTACGAGCAGTACTTC. Amino acids: CSVEDWSAGPYEQYF. The chain links TRBV29-1 to TRBJ2-7; D might be TRBD1 (5 bases). In germline, CDR1 is SQVTM, CDR2 ANQGSEA. This CDR3 contains 15 residues. The V gene lost 0 bases and the J gene lost 2 bases, with 14 bases spanning the gap.

The chain is built from TRBV30 and TRBJ1-1, with TRBD1 as a possible D gene (6 bases). Germline V gene data show CDR1 as GTSNPN and CDR2 as SVGIG (reference sequence). V shed 2 bases and J shed 7 bases, with 11 bases lying between them. CDR3 size: 12 residues. CDR3 protein: CAWSTRTVEAFF. Written as DNA, the CDR3 is TGTGCCTGGAGTACCAGGACAGTTGAAGCTTTCTTT.

This clone came up once. The chain has TRBV6-5 and TRBJ1-4; 8 positions agree with TRBD1. Per germline, CDR1 MNHEY and CDR2 SVGAGI. V lost 6 bases, J lost 8 bases, and 5 bases stayed unmatched. The CDR3 is 13 residues long. In nucleotides, the CDR3 is TGTGCCAGCAGGCCGACAGGGGTGGAAAAACTGTTTTTT. Translated: CASRPTGVEKLFF.

This clone has just a few counts. V gene TRBV6-5 combines with J gene TRBJ1-3; D possibly corresponds to TRBD1 (6 bases). There are 15 residues in the CDR3. Between the trimmed V and J ends, which lost 2 bases and 0 bases, there was a span of 8 bases. Germline CDR1 is MNHEY and CDR2 is SVGAGI. As DNA, the CDR3 is TGTGCCAGCAGTTACGGACAGTACTCTGGAAACACCATATATTTT. This encodes CASSYGQYSGNTIYF.

The rearrangement joins TRBV9 to TRBJ1-6; 8 bases map to TRBD1. V was clipped by 3 bases and J by 0 bases; unmatched bases: 5. This CDR3 comprises 17 residues. In germline, CDR1 is SGDLS, CDR2 YYNGEE. CDR3 sequence reads: CASSEMDRASYNSPLHF. The CDR3 bases are TGTGCCAGCAGCGAAATGGACAGGGCCTCCTATAATTCACCCCTCCACTTT.